This entry lists 25 T cell receptor beta chains sequenced from one sample in a study of T cell changes during pregnancy in multiple sclerosis. Assay: immunoSEQ multiplex PCR; the TCRdb copy retains only in-frame clones and omits some. The table lists around 62,000 clones, roughly 93% of them singletons. The source was CD8+ T cells from peripheral blood mononuclear cells, collected in the second trimester of pregnancy. All receptors come from a female donor with multiple sclerosis, enrolled in a pregnancy study.

The rearrangement links TRBV6-6 to TRBJ2-7; possible D gene TRBD1, 6 bases. The CDR3 length is 11 residues. V lost 6 bases and J 3 bases, leaving 6 bases between the germline ends. Germline V lookup: CDR1 MNHNY, CDR2 SVGAGI (reference sequence). For the CDR3, the DNA is TGTGCCAGCAGGGACAGCTACGAGCAGTACTTC. Translating gives CASRDSYEQYF.

CDR3 nucleotide sequence: TGTGCCAGCAGTCCTATTGCCCCTTCAGGACAGCCCCAGCATTTT. It encodes CASSPIAPSGQPQHF. V usage is TRBV27 and J usage is TRBJ1-5; no definite D call. Trimming took off 5 bases at V and 7 bases at J, with 18 bases between the two ends. The length of the CDR3 is 15 residues. The germline gives CDR1 MNHEY, CDR2 SMNVEV (reference sequence).

The rearrangement links TRBV20-1 to TRBJ2-7, with a weak D call TRBD1 (6 bases). Per the germline V gene, CDR1 is DFQATT and CDR2 is SNEGSKA (reference sequence). CDR3 size: 11 residues. Between the trimmed V and J ends, which lost 6 bases and 6 bases, there was a span of 12 bases. CDR3 region: CSALKGVEQYF. The CDR3 DNA sequence: TGCAGTGCCCTTAAGGGGGTCGAGCAGTACTTC.

The genes are TRBV5-1 and TRBJ1-4; D is possibly TRBD1 (5 bases). V lost 3 bases to trimming and J lost 6 bases, with 18 bases between them. The CDR3 runs to 16 residues. In germline, CDR1 is SGHRS, CDR2 YFSETQ. CDR3 sequence reads: CASSSRRDGWDEKLFF. For the CDR3, the DNA is TGCGCCAGCAGCTCTCGCAGGGATGGATGGGATGAAAAACTGTTTTTT.

This clone has only one observation. The chain employs TRBV7-9 and TRBJ1-2, with TRBD1 identical over 7 bases. Germline CDR1 and CDR2: SEHNR and FQNEAQ (reference sequence). The CDR3 totals 16 residues. J gave up 2 bases and V 5 bases, and 11 bases lay outside the gene matches. The CDR3: CASSHRGGQENYGYTF. CDR3 nucleotides: TGTGCCAGCAGCCATCGTGGAGGACAGGAAAACTATGGCTACACCTTC. Based on the CDR3 plus reference TRBV7-9 and TRBJ1-2, the full variable domain is DTGVSQNPRHKITKRGQNVTFRCDPISEHNRLYWYRQTLGQGPEFLTYFQNEAQLEKSRLLSDRFSAERPKGSFSTLEIQRTEQGDSAMYLCASSHRGGQENYGYTFGSGTRLTVV.

The rearrangement uses TRBV5-4 and TRBJ2-3; 13 positions agree with TRBD2. The V gene's germline CDR1 is SGHNT and CDR2 YYREEE (reference sequence). With 1 base clipped from V and 5 bases from J, the junction kept 4 bases outside the gene matches. The CDR3 loop spans 16 amino acids. The CDR3: CASSLPGLAGLDTQYF. In DNA form, the CDR3 reads TGTGCCAGCAGCTTGCCGGGACTAGCGGGATTAGATACGCAGTATTTT.

The J gene is TRBJ2-5, the V gene TRBV4-1; D unresolved. The length of the CDR3 is 16 residues. Germline assignment: CDR1 MGHRA and CDR2 YSYEKL. V lost 3 bases and J lost 2, with 16 bases in between. The CDR3 reads CASSHRQGSPQETQYF. CDR3 in DNA: TGCGCCAGCAGCCACAGACAAGGATCCCCACAAGAGACCCAGTACTTC.

The chain carries TRBV14 and TRBJ1-2, with 8 bases identical to TRBD1. Germline V gene data show CDR1 as SGHDN and CDR2 as FVKESK. This CDR3 has 14 amino acids. With 6 bases clipped from V and 4 bases from J, the junction kept 7 bases outside the gene matches. The CDR3, as DNA: TGTGCCAGCAGTCGGACAGGGTGGGCCTATGGCTACACCTTC. Protein: CASSRTGWAYGYTF.

This rearrangement joins TRBV6-6 to TRBJ2-7, with 12 positions matching TRBD2. In germline, CDR1 is MNHNY, CDR2 SVGAGI (reference sequence). The trim removed 6 bases at V and 0 bases at J, leaving 3 bases unmatched. This CDR3 is 15 amino acids long. Here the CDR3 DNA reads TGTGCCAGCAGGCCGACTAGCGGGAGCTCCTACGAGCAGTACTTC. Protein product: CASRPTSGSSYEQYF.

The chain joins TRBV28 to TRBJ1-1, with D possibly being TRBD1 (6 bases). The germline V gene encodes CDR1 MDHEN and CDR2 SYDVKM. Deletions cut 2 bases from V and 0 bases from J, with 13 bases between. The CDR3 length is 16 residues. The CDR3 DNA follows: TGTGCCAGCAGTTTAAAACAGGGCCAAATGAACACTGAAGCTTTCTTT. This sequence encodes CASSLKQGQMNTEAFF.

This chain links TRBV14 with TRBJ2-1; a possible D gene is TRBD1 (5 bases). V gave up 5 bases and J gave up 6 bases, with 20 bases separating them. CDR3 length: 16 residues. CDR1 and CDR2 from the germline V gene are SGHDN and FVKESK. CDR3 in amino acids: CASSTQGDIHSNEQFF. As DNA, the CDR3 is TGTGCCAGCAGCACGCAGGGTGACATACATTCCAATGAGCAGTTCTTC.

Remarks on this clone: Other nucleotide sequences from this sample produce the same CDR3. V gene TRBV7-3 combines with J gene TRBJ2-1; D is possibly TRBD2 (6 bases). V was shortened by 3 bases and J by 4 bases, with 7 bases between the two germline ends. This CDR3 has 13 residues. The germline V gene encodes CDR1 SGHTA and CDR2 FQGTGA. The CDR3 region is CASSLGLYNEQFF. The DNA for the CDR3 is TGTGCCAGCAGCTTGGGACTTTACAATGAGCAGTTCTTC.

V gene TRBV9 combines with J gene TRBJ2-7, with D hard to call. CDR1 and CDR2 (germline): SGDLS, YYNGEE. The CDR3 sequence is 13 residues long. V lost 3 bases to trimming and J lost 8 bases, with 15 bases between them. CDR3 sequence (DNA): TGTGCCAGCAGCGAGGCCCCGGCGGCCCAGCAGTACTTC. It specifies CASSEAPAAQQYF.

The rearrangement joins TRBV30 to TRBJ2-5; D may be TRBD2 (5 bases). This CDR3 region has 14 residues. With 1 base removed from V and 1 base from J, the gap between germline ends came to 10 bases. The germline CDR1 and CDR2 sequences are GTSNPN and SVGIG (reference sequence). For the CDR3, the DNA is TGTGCCTGGAGTGCCCCTAGCTTCCAAGAGACCCAGTACTTC. Amino acids: CAWSAPSFQETQYF.

This sequence joins TRBV2 and TRBJ1-2, with 11 positions matching TRBD1. V trimming: 9 bases; J trimming: 4 bases; junction bases outside the gene matches: 10. This CDR3 comprises 15 residues. Per the germline V gene, CDR1 is SNHLY and CDR2 is FYNNEI. DNA for the CDR3: TGTGCCAGAGATCGGACAGGGACAGGGGGCTATGGCTACACCTTC. Its translation: CARDRTGTGGYGYTF.

The chain uses TRBV7-2 and TRBJ1-1; 7 positions agree with TRBD1. The V segment lost 2 bases and the J segment 5 bases; nucleotides outside the gene matches: 14. Germline V gene data show CDR1 as SGHTA and CDR2 as FQGNSA. This CDR3 has 17 amino acids. Here the CDR3 reads CASSLYLGGGEETEAFF. CDR3 DNA: TGTGCCAGCAGCTTATATCTTGGAGGGGGCGAGGAAACTGAAGCTTTCTTT.

The chain has TRBV7-3 and TRBJ2-2; 14 nucleotides line up with TRBD2. CDR1 is SGHTA, CDR2 FQGTGA, per germline. CDR3 length: 17 amino acids. J was trimmed by 0 bases and V by 5 bases; bases with no gene match: 2. The DNA of the CDR3 is TGTGCCAGCAGCAGGGGACTAGCGGGAGCGAACACCGGGGAGCTGTTTTTT. This translates into CASSRGLAGANTGELFF.

This clone is a singleton in its sample. The chain joins TRBV4-1 to TRBJ2-2; tentatively, D is TRBD2 (6 bases). V lost 1 base, J lost 6 bases, and 12 bases lay in between. CDR3 length: 15 amino acids. From germline, CDR1 is MGHRA and CDR2 YSYEKL. CDR3 sequence: CASSQVGSEAGELFF. CDR3 sequence (DNA): TGCGCCAGCAGCCAAGTCGGGAGCGAGGCCGGGGAGCTGTTTTTT.

The V gene is TRBV27, the J gene TRBJ1-1; perhaps TRBD1 as D (5 bases). Trimming stripped 2 bases from V and 7 bases from J, with 14 bases between. This CDR3 contains 14 residues. Germline V gene data show CDR1 as MNHEY and CDR2 as SMNVEV (reference sequence). The CDR3 DNA follows: TGTGCCAGCAGTTTAGACGCAGGGTGGGATGAAGCTTTCTTT. It specifies CASSLDAGWDEAFF.

This clone occurred once. The V call is TRBV7-9, the J call TRBJ1-1; 10 bases map to TRBD1. The CDR3 is 16 amino acids. The germline gives CDR1 SEHNR, CDR2 FQNEAQ (reference sequence). Germline trimming cut 2 bases from V and 4 bases from J; bases unmatched to any gene: 7. The chain's CDR3 is CASSLLGQGPGTEAFF. CDR3 coding DNA: TGTGCCAGCAGCTTATTGGGACAGGGGCCGGGCACTGAAGCTTTCTTT.

The J gene is TRBJ1-2, the V gene TRBV10-3; 7 bases are shared with TRBD1. Looked up from germline, CDR1 is ENHRY and CDR2 is SYGVKD. With V trimmed by 2 bases and J by 8 bases, 11 bases remained unmatched. CDR3 length equals 15 residues. CDR3 region: CAISEGRQGGWGYTF. CDR3 in DNA: TGTGCCATCAGTGAGGGGAGACAGGGAGGTTGGGGCTACACCTTC.

This chain connects TRBV9 to TRBJ2-7; 7 bases line up with TRBD2. V lost 2 bases and J lost 0; bases outside the gene matches: 5. The CDR3 consists of 15 residues. Germline V gene lookup returns CDR1 SGDLS and CDR2 YYNGEE. The DNA of the CDR3 is TGTGCCAGCAGCGTGGGAGGGGCCCTCTCCTACGAGCAGTACTTC. This sequence encodes CASSVGGALSYEQYF.

V and J are TRBV4-1 and TRBJ2-7, with 9 bases fitting TRBD1. The ends lost 5 bases at V and 3 bases at J; junction bases unmatched: 2. The CDR3 length is 13 residues. Germline V gene data show CDR1 as MGHRA and CDR2 as YSYEKL. DNA of the CDR3: TGCGCCAGCAGCAGGACAGGGGACTACGAGCAGTACTTC. Amino acid sequence: CASSRTGDYEQYF.

A remark on this clone: The sample carries other DNA sequences with the same CDR3. This rearrangement joins TRBV27 to TRBJ2-2; a weak D match, TRBD1 (6 bases). Germline V lookup: CDR1 MNHEY, CDR2 SMNVEV (reference sequence). This CDR3 has 15 amino acids. With 6 bases removed from V and 2 bases from J, the gap between germline ends came to 13 bases. The CDR3 coding sequence is TGTGCCAGCAGCCTCGGGACACCTAACACCGGGGAGCTGTTTTTT. It codes for CASSLGTPNTGELFF.

The chain has TRBV23-1 and TRBJ2-7; TRBD2 might be the D (6 bases). TRBV23-1 is given ORF status, its function remaining uncertain. The CDR3 totals 16 residues. V gave up 3 bases and J gave up 2 bases, with 17 bases separating them. The CDR3 sequence is CASSHPTGGVTYEQYF. The CDR3 nucleotides are TGCGCCAGCAGTCATCCTACAGGCGGGGTGACCTACGAGCAGTACTTC.